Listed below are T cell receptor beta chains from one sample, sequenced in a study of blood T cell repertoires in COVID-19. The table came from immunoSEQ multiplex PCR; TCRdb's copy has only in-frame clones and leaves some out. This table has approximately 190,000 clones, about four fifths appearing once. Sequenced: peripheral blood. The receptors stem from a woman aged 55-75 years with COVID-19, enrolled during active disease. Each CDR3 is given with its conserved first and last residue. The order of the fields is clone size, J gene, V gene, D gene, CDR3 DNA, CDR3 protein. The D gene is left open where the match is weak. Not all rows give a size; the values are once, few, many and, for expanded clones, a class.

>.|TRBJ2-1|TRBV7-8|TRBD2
TGTGCCAGCAGCTACCCGTGGGAGGGAGGAGCGCCCACCTACAATGAGCAGTTCTTC
CASSYPWEGGAPTYNEQFF
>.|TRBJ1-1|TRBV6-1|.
TGTGCCAGCGAGGAACAGGGCGCTAGCACTGAAGCTTTCTTT
CASEEQGASTEAFF
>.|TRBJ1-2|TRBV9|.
TGTGCCAGCAGCCGCGGGGGCCAAGGGAACTATGGCTACACCTTC
CASSRGGQGNYGYTF
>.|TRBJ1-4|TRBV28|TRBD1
TGTGCCAGCAGTTCAGGGGGCCTTTTGGGAAAACTGTTTTTT
CASSSGGLLGKLFF
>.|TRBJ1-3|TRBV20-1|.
TGCAGTGCTAGTCACGGGTCCGGAAACACCATATATTTT
CSASHGSGNTIYF
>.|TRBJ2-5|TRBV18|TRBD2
TGTGCCAGCTCACCACCTAGGACTAGCGGGGTAGGTGCGGAGACCCAGTACTTC
CASSPPRTSGVGAETQYF
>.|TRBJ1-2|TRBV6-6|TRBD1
TGTGCCAGTCTTTACTCTGACAGGGGCTACTATGGCTACACCTTC
CASLYSDRGYYGYTF
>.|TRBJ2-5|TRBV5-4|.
TGTGCCAGCAGCTTAAAGGGGGCGGGGGAGACCCAGTACTTC
CASSLKGAGETQYF
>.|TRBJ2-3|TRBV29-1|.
TGCAGCGTCAGGAGCACAGATACGCAGTATTTT
CSVRSTDTQYF
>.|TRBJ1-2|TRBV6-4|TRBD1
TGTGCCAGCAGTGTTTCAGGGGGCTTGGATGGCTACACCTTC
CASSVSGGLDGYTF
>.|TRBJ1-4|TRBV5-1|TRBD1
TGCGCCAGCAGCTTGAGTCTACAGGGGGCAATAAGGACGACTAATGAAAAACTGTTTTTT
CASSLSLQGAIRTTNEKLFF
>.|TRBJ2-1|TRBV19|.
TGTGCCAGTAGTAGTCGTGGGGGGTCCTACAATGAGCAGTTCTTC
CASSSRGGSYNEQFF
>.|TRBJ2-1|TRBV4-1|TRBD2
TGCGCCAGCAGTCTCGGACTAGCGGGAAGCTCCTACAATGAGCAGTTCTTC
CASSLGLAGSSYNEQFF
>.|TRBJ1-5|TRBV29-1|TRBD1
TGCAGCGTTGCGACAGGGGGCAATCAGCCCCAGCATTTT
CSVATGGNQPQHF
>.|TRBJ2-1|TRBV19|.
TGTGCCAGTAGTACCCGACAGACGTACAATGAGCAGTTCTTC
CASSTRQTYNEQFF
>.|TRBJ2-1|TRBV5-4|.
TGTGCCAGCACAAGAGGGGGACACGGACTTGGCAATGAGCAGTTCTTC
CASTRGGHGLGNEQFF
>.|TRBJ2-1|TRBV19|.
TGTGCCAGTAGTATTGGACACTTGAAACCGATGGGGTACAATGAGCAGTTCTTC
CASSIGHLKPMGYNEQFF
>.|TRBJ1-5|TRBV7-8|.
TGTGCCAGCAGCTTAGATTGGGGGGGGAATCAGCCCCAGCATTTT
CASSLDWGGNQPQHF
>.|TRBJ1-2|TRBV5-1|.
TGCGCCAGTAGGGTTGAGGGAGGCTATGGCTACACCTTC
CASRVEGGYGYTF
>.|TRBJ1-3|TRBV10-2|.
TGCGCCAGCAGTGAGTCGCGTGGCCTCTCAGGCTCTGGAAACACCATATATTTT
CASSESRGLSGSGNTIYF
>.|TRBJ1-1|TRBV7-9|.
TGTGCCAGCAGCGAGAACAGGCAATTGAACACTGAAGCTTTCTTT
CASSENRQLNTEAFF
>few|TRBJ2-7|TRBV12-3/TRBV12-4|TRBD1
TGTGCCAGCAGTCGACAGGGATGGGAGCAGTACTTC
CASSRQGWEQYF
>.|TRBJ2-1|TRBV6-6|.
TGTGCCAGCAGCGCTACCCACAATGAGCAGTTCTTC
CASSATHNEQFF
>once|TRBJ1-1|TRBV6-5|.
TGTGCCAGCAGACCGGGTCCCCACACTGAAGCTTTCTTT
CASRPGPHTEAFF
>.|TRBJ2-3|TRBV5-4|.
TGTGCCAGCAGCTTAGTAACTTGGCGGGAAAACACAGATACGCAGTATTTT
CASSLVTWRENTDTQYF
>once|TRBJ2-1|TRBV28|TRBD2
TGTGCCAGCAGCCGAGATACTAGCGGGCAGCGGTACAATGAGCAGTTCTTC
CASSRDTSGQRYNEQFF
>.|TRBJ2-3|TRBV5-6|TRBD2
TGTGCCAGCAGCTTGATGTTAGCGGGGGCTACGCAGTATTTT
CASSLMLAGATQYF
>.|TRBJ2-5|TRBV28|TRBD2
TGTGCCACACGTACCGGGCTAGCGGGAGGGGAGACCCAGTACTTC
CATRTGLAGGETQYF
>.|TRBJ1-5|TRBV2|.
TGTGCCAGCAGTGGAGACAGCCTTAACAATCAGCCCCAGCATTTT
CASSGDSLNNQPQHF
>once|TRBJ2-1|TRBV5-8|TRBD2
TGTGCCAGCAGCTTGACTAGCGGGAGTTACAATGAGCAGTTCTTC
CASSLTSGSYNEQFF
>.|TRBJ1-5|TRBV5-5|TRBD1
TGTGCCAGCAGCTCTGGCCGCCGGGACAGGGTTCGGGAGCCCCAGCATTTT
CASSSGRRDRVREPQHF
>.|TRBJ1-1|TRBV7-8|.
TGTGCCAGCAGCTTATTAGGGGGGGGCACTGAAGCTTTCTTT
CASSLLGGGTEAFF
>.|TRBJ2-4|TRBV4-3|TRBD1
TGCGCCAGCAGCCTTTACTCCTATTCCGGGACAGGGAGTAGGAACATTCAGTACTTC
CASSLYSYSGTGSRNIQYF
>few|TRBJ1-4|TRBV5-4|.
TGTGCCAGCAGCTTTTGGGGCAATGAAAAACTGTTTTTT
CASSFWGNEKLFF
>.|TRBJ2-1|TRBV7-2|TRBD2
TGTGCCAGCAGCTTTGGTAGCGGGGGAAATGAGCAGTTCTTC
CASSFGSGGNEQFF
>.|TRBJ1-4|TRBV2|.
TGTGCCAGCAGTCAGGGACACCCAACTAATGAAAAACTGTTTTTT
CASSQGHPTNEKLFF
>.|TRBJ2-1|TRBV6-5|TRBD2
TGTGCCAGCAGCTACAGCGGGAGAACCTACAATGAGCAGTTCTTC
CASSYSGRTYNEQFF
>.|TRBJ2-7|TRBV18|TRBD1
TGTGCCAGCTCTCGGGACAGGGGCTACGAGCAGTACTTC
CASSRDRGYEQYF
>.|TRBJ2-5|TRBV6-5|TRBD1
TGTGCCAGCAGCCAACAGGGGGCCCCGGGGGAGACCCAGTACTTC
CASSQQGAPGETQYF
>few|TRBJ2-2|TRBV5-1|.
TGCGCCAGCACCCCCCTCACAGGAACCGGGGAGCTGTTTTTT
CASTPLTGTGELFF
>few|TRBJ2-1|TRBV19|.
TGTGCCAGTACCCCCGGGACAAAAAACAATGAGCAGTTCTTC
CASTPGTKNNEQFF